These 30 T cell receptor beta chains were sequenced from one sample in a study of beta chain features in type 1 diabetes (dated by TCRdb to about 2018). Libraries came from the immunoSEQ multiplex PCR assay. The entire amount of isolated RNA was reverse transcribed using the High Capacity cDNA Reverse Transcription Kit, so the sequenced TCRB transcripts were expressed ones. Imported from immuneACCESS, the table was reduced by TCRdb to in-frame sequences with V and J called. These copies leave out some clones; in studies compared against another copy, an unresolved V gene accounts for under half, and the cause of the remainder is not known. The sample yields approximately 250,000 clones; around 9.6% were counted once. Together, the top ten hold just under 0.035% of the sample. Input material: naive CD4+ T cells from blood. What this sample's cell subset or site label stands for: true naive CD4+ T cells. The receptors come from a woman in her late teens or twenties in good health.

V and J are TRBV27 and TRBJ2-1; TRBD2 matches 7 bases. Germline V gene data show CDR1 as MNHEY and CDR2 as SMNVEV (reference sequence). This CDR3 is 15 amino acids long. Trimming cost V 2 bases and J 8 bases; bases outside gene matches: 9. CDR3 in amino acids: CASSLGLAVFDEQFF. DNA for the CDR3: TGTGCCAGCAGTTTAGGGCTAGCGGTCTTCGATGAGCAGTTCTTC.

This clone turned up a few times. The CDR3 coding sequence is TGTGCCAGCAGTGCAGTCGCGGGAGTTCCCACCGGGGAGCTGTTTTTT. Its protein product is CASSAVAGVPTGELFF. V gene TRBV6-1 combines with J gene TRBJ2-2; TRBD2 aligns across 7 bases. This CDR3 region has 16 residues. Germline assignment: CDR1 MNHNS and CDR2 SASEGT. J was trimmed by 4 bases and V by 4 bases; bases with no gene match: 9.

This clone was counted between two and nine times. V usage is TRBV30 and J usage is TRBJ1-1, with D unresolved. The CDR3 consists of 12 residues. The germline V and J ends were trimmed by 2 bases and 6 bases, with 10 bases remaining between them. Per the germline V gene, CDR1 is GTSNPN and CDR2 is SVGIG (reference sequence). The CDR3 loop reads CAWSIRGSEAFF. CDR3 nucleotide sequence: TGTGCCTGGAGTATCCGCGGGTCTGAAGCTTTCTTT.

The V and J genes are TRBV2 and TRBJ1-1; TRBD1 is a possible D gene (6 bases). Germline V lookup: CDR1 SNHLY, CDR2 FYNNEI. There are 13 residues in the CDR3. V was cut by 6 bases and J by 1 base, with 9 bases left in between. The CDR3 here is CASSPGQNTEAFF. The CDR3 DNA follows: TGTGCCAGCAGCCCGGGACAGAACACTGAAGCTTTCTTT.

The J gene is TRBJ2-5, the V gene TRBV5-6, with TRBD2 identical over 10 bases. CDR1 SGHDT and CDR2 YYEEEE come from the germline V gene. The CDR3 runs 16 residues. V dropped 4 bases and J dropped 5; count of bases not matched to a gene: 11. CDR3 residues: CASSGLAGDRRETQYF. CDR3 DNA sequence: TGTGCCAGCAGCGGGCTAGCGGGGGATCGGCGGGAGACCCAGTACTTC.

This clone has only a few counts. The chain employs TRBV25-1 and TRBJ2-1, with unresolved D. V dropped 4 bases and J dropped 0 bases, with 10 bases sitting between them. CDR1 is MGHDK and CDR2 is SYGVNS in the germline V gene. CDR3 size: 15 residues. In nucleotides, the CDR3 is TGTGCCAGCAGTGTTTCCCGGTACTCCTACAATGAGCAGTTCTTC. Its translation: CASSVSRYSYNEQFF.

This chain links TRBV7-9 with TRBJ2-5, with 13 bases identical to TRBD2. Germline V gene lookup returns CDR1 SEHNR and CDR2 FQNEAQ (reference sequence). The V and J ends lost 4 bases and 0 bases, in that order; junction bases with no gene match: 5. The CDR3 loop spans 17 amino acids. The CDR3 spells CASSWTSGGAYQETQYF. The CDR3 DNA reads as TGTGCCAGCAGCTGGACTAGCGGGGGAGCGTACCAAGAGACCCAGTACTTC.

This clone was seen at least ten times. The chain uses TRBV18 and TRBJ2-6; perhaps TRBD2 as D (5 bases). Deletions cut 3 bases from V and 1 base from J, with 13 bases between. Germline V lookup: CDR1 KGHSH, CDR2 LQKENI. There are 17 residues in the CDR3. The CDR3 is CASSPVSGSSGANVLTF. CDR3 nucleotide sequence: TGTGCCAGCTCACCCGTATCGGGGTCGTCTGGGGCCAACGTCCTGACTTTC.

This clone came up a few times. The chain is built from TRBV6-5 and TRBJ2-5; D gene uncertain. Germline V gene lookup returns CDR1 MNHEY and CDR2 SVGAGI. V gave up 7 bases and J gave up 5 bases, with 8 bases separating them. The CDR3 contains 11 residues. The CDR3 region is CASTLGETQYF. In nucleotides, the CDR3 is TGTGCCAGCACCCTCGGGGAGACCCAGTACTTC.

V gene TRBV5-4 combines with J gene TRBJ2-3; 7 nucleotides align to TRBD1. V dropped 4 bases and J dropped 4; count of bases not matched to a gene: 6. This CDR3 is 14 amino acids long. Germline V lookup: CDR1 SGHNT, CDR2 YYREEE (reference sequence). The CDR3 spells CASSTRGPADTQYF. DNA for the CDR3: TGTGCCAGCAGCACGAGGGGGCCCGCAGATACGCAGTATTTT.

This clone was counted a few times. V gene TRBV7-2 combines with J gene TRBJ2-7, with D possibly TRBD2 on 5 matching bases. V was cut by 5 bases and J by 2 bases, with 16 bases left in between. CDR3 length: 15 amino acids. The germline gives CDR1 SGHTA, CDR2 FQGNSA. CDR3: CASSPRSGYAYEQYF. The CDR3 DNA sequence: TGTGCCAGCAGCCCCCGATCGGGGTACGCCTACGAGCAGTACTTC.

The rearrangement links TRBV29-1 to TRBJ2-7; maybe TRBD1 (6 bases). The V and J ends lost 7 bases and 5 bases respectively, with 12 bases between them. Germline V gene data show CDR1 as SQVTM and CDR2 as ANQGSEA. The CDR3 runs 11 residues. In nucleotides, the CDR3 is TGCAGCGCTCGCAGGGGTGACGAGCAGTACTTC. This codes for CSARRGDEQYF.

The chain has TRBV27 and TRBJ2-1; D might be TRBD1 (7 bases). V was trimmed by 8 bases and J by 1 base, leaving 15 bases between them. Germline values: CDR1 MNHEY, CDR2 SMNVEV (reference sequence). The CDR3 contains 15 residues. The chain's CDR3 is CASRIQGGSYNEQFF. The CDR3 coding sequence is TGTGCCAGCCGAATCCAGGGGGGATCCTACAATGAGCAGTTCTTC.

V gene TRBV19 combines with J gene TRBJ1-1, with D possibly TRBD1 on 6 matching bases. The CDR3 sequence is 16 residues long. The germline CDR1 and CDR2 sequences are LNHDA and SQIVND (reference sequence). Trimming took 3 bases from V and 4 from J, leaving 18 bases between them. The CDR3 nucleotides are TGTGCCAGTAGTATCCCAGGGCAGGGGCGGGTCACTGAAGCTTTCTTT. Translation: CASSIPGQGRVTEAFF.

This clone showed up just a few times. CDR3: CASSPQGPGETQYF. CDR3 sequence (DNA): TGCGCCAGCAGCCCGCAGGGGCCGGGAGAGACCCAGTACTTC. V and J are TRBV5-1 and TRBJ2-5, with a weak D call TRBD1 (6 bases). In germline, CDR1 is SGHRS, CDR2 YFSETQ. The V end was cut by 4 bases, the J end by 4 bases, with 14 bases between. This CDR3 contains 14 residues.

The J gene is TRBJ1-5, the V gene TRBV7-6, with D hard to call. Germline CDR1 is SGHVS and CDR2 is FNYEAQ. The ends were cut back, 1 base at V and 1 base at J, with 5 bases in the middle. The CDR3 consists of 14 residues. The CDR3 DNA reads TGTGCCAGCAGCTTAGGTCCGAGCAATCAGCCCCAGCATTTT. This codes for CASSLGPSNQPQHF.

The CDR3 DNA sequence: TGTGCTAGTGGGCCGGGGGACGGCAATCAGCCCCAGCATTTT. Its translation is CASGPGDGNQPQHF. The chain recombines TRBV12-5 with TRBJ1-5; tentative D call: TRBD1 (5 bases). Trimming removed 6 bases at V and 2 bases at J, with 11 bases between. Per germline, CDR1 LGHNT and CDR2 FRNRAP. The CDR3 is 14 amino acids. Supplemented by reference TRBV12-5 and TRBJ1-5, the full variable domain reads DARVTQTPRHKVTEMGQEVTMRCQPILGHNTVFWYRQTMMQGLELLAYFRNRAPLDDSGMPKDRFSAEMPDATLATLKIQPSEPRDSAVYFCASGPGDGNQPQHFGDGTRLSIL.

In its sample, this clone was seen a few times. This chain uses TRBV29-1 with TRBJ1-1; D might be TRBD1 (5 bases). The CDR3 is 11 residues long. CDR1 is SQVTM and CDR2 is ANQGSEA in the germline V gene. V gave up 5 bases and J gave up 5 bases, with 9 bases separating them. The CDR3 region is CSVRGDTEAFF. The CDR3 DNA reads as TGCAGCGTTCGGGGGGATACTGAAGCTTTCTTT.

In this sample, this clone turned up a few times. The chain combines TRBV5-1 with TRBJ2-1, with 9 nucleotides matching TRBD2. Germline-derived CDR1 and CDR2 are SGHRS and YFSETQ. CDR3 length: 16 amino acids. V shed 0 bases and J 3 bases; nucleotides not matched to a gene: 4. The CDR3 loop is CASSLGRGGIYNEQFF. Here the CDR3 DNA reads TGCGCCAGCAGCTTGGGGCGGGGGGGAATCTACAATGAGCAGTTCTTC.

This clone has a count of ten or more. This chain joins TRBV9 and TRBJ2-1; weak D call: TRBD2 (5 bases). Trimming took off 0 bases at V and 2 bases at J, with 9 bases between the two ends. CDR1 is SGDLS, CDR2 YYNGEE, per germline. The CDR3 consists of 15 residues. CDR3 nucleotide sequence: TGTGCCAGCAGCGTAGCGGGAAGAACCTACAATGAGCAGTTCTTC. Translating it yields CASSVAGRTYNEQFF. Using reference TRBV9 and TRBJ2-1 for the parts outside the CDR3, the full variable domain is DSGVTQTPKHLITATGQRVTLRCSPRSGDLSVYWYQQSLDQGLQFLIQYYNGEERAKGNILERFSAQQFPDLHSELNLSSLELGDSALYFCASSVAGRTYNEQFFGPGTRLTVL.

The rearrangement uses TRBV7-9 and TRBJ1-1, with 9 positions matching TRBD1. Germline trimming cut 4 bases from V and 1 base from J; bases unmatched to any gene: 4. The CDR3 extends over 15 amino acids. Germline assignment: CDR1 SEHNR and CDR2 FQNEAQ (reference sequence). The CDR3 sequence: CASSSTGGPNTEAFF. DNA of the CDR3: TGTGCCAGCAGCTCCACAGGGGGCCCGAACACTGAAGCTTTCTTT.

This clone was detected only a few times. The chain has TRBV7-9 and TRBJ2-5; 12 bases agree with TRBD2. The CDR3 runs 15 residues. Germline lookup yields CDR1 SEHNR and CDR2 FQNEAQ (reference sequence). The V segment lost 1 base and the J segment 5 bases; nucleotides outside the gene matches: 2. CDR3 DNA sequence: TGTGCCAGCAGCTTAGGACTAGCGGGAGTTGAGACCCAGTACTTC. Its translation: CASSLGLAGVETQYF. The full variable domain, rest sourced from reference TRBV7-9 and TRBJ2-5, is DTGVSQNPRHKITKRGQNVTFRCDPISEHNRLYWYRQTLGQGPEFLTYFQNEAQLEKSRLLSDRFSAERPKGSFSTLEIQRTEQGDSAMYLCASSLGLAGVETQYFGPGTRLLVL.

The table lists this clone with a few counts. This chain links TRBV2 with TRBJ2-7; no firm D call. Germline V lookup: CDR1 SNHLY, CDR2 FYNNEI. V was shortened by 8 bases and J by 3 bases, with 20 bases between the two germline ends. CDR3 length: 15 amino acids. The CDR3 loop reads CASDGADPPFYEQYF. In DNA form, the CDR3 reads TGTGCCAGCGATGGCGCGGATCCTCCTTTCTACGAGCAGTACTTC.

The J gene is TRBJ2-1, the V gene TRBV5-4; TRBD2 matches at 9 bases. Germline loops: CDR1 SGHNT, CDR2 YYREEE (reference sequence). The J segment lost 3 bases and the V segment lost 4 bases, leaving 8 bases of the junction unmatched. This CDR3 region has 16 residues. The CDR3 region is CASSMGLARGYNEQFF. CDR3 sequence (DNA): TGTGCCAGCAGCATGGGACTAGCTCGGGGCTACAATGAGCAGTTCTTC.

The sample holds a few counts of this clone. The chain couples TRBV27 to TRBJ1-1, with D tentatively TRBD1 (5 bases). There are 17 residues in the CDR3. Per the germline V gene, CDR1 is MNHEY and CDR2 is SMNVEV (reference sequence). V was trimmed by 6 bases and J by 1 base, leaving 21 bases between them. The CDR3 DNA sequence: TGTGCCAGCAGAAGATTTCTCGACAGTCCCGAGAACACTGAAGCTTTCTTT. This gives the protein CASRRFLDSPENTEAFF.

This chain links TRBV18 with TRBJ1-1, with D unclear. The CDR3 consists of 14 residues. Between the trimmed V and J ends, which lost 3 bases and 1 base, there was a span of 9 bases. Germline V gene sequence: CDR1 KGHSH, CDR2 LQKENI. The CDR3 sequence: CASSPIDKNTEAFF. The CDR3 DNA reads TGTGCCAGCTCACCGATAGACAAGAACACTGAAGCTTTCTTT.

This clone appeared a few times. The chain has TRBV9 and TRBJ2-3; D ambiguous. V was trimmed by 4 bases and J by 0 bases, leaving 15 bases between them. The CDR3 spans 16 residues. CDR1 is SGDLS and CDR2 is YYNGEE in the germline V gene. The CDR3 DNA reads TGTGCCAGCAGCCCCGCCGCGATAGTTAGCACAGATACGCAGTATTTT. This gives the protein CASSPAAIVSTDTQYF.

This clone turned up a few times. The CDR3 sequence is CASSLGLAGGRYNEQFF. CDR3 in DNA: TGCGCCAGCAGCTTAGGACTAGCGGGAGGGCGGTACAATGAGCAGTTCTTC. V and J are TRBV5-1 and TRBJ2-1, with TRBD2 matching over 15 bases. This CDR3 contains 17 residues. The germline gives CDR1 SGHRS, CDR2 YFSETQ. V lost 2 bases, J lost 4 bases, and 4 bases stayed unmatched.

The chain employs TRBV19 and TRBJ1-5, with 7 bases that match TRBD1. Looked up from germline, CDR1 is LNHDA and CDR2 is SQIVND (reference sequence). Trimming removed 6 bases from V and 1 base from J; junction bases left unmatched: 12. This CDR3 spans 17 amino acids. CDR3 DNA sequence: TGTGCCAGTAGGGGATGGAACTTGGGACAGAGCAATCAGCCCCAGCATTTT. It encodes CASRGWNLGQSNQPQHF.

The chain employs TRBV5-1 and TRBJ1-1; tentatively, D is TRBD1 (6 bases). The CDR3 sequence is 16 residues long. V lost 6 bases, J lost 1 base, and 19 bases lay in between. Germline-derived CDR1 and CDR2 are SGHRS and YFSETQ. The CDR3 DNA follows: TGCGCCAGCACCGTTCAGTCGACAGGATCGAACACTGAAGCTTTCTTT. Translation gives CASTVQSTGSNTEAFF. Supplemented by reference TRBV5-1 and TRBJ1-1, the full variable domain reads KAGVTQTPRYLIKTRGQQVTLSCSPISGHRSVSWYQQTPGQGLQFLFEYFSETQRNKGNFPGRFSGRQFSNSRSEMNVSTLELGDSALYLCASTVQSTGSNTEAFFGQGTRLTVV.